A selection of T cell receptor beta chains follows, all from one sample in a study of a mutant IDH1 vaccine in newly diagnosed glioma. Method: immunoSEQ multiplex PCR; TCRdb's copy keeps in-frame clones and lacks some. The data contain about 130,000 clones, around 77% of them singletons. No antigen has been identified for these receptors. The starting material was PBMCs, obtained from a glioma patient whose treatment included an IDH1 peptide vaccine. All receptors come from a man aged 40-55 years with glioma. Both conserved end residues are part of each CDR3. Not every row has a clone size; where given, it reads once, few, many or a size class.

J | size | V | CDR3
TRBJ2-1 | . | TRBV27 | CASSFPNRLNEQFF
TRBJ2-4 | once | TRBV29-1 | CQRGISSQNIQYF
TRBJ2-1 | few | TRBV7-3 | CASSPSTGSLGNEQFF
TRBJ2-7 | . | TRBV30 | CAWRPRLLYEQYF
TRBJ2-3 | . | TRBV19 | CASREGKADTQYF
TRBJ1-5 | . | TRBV27 | CASSTGLGQPQHF
TRBJ2-7 | . | TRBV9 | CASSGPPASGSAYEQYF
TRBJ1-2 | . | TRBV5-4 | CASSLPDRPNYGYTF
TRBJ2-7 | . | TRBV7-3 | CASSQGIVGGEQYF
TRBJ2-3 | . | TRBV21-1 | CASSNLGTSGGAPTDTQYF
TRBJ2-1 | . | TRBV9 | CASSVVTGVGDEQFF
TRBJ2-3 | . | TRBV5-1 | CASSLEGSRDTQYF
TRBJ2-5 | . | TRBV7-7 | CASSQGLAGVQETQYF
TRBJ2-1 | . | TRBV30 | CAWSWSGGAQYNEQFF
TRBJ2-3 | . | TRBV4-1 | CASSQEAGRNTDTQYF
TRBJ2-5 | few | TRBV18 | CASSPLGDRQETQYF
TRBJ1-4 | once | TRBV2 | CASSEYLSGPAGGRWGEKLFF
TRBJ1-5 | . | TRBV7-2 | CASSLDSGALNQPQHF
TRBJ1-1 | . | TRBV28 | CASRGQERNTEAFF
TRBJ2-7 | . | TRBV19 | CASSARQGTSYEQYF
TRBJ1-4 | . | TRBV5-4 | CASSLDSPGENEKLFF
TRBJ2-3 | . | TRBV2 | CASRTTGFVDTQYF
TRBJ2-7 | . | TRBV5-8 | CASSLDRSYYEQYF
TRBJ1-1 | . | TRBV5-1 | CASSLGTGFQAFF
TRBJ2-2 | . | TRBV19 | CASSIPHTSWRELFF
TRBJ1-1 | medium-sized | TRBV20-1 | CSAREATEAFF
TRBJ2-7 | . | TRBV5-1 | CASSFGTELVEQYF
TRBJ1-1 | . | TRBV4-3 | CASSQEGFGTEAFF
TRBJ1-4 | . | TRBV6-6 | CASSLKEKLFF
TRBJ2-7 | once | TRBV7-2 | CASSQGQGPYEQYF
TRBJ2-3 | . | TRBV5-1 | CASSGGGQGTTQYF
TRBJ1-3 | . | TRBV4-2 | CASSQDLNTIYF
TRBJ2-1 | . | TRBV19 | CASSLSGRELNEQFF
TRBJ1-1 | few | TRBV7-6 | CASSSAGAEAFF
TRBJ2-1 | . | TRBV6-4 | CASSDNGLNEQFF
TRBJ1-1 | . | TRBV5-4 | CASSSGQGTTEAFF
TRBJ1-3 | . | TRBV9 | CASSAEQGSGNTIYF
TRBJ2-5 | . | TRBV19 | CASSIGAGYQETQYF
TRBJ1-1 | . | TRBV27 | CASRGQGATEAFF
TRBJ2-2 | . | TRBV2 | CASSVPLAGVREELFF
TRBJ2-5 | . | TRBV4-3 | CASSQDSSGEETQYF
TRBJ2-7 | . | TRBV6-1 | CASGTVNYEQYF
TRBJ1-5 | few | TRBV2 | CASSDPGNGRPQHF
TRBJ2-3 | . | TRBV2 | CASSSTSGRTDTQYF
TRBJ2-7 | . | TRBV7-9 | CASSSGTGGYHEQYF
TRBJ2-7 | . | TRBV20-1 | CSARDPPEQYF
TRBJ2-1 | . | TRBV19 | CASSIVWAGGMIVYNEQFF
TRBJ1-6 | . | TRBV7-2 | CASSLAGQGGPPLHF
TRBJ1-2 | . | TRBV4-3 | CASSQGGAAVWGYTF
TRBJ1-2 | . | TRBV4-1 | CASSQVSGFLGYTF
TRBJ1-1 | few | TRBV6-4 | CASSLDIDTEAFF
TRBJ2-5 | . | TRBV7-8 | CASSYPGTQYF
TRBJ1-1 | many | TRBV28 | CASRGGGTEAFF
TRBJ1-2 | . | TRBV19 | CASTLRTGNDGYTF
TRBJ2-1 | . | TRBV29-1 | CSVERRAATDNEQFF